These 15 T cell receptor beta chains originate from one sample sequenced in a study of T cell responses to AZD1222 COVID-19 vaccine. Sequencing used immunoSEQ multiplex PCR; TCRdb keeps in-frame clones, though not all of them. The sample consists of approximately 85,000 clones, about 90% of them appearing once. The sample here was peripheral blood, taken on day 0 of AZD1222 vaccination. The origin of the receptors is an adult in good health.

The CDR3 sequence is CASTPGGQFHGYTF. For the CDR3, the DNA is TGTGCCTCCACCCCAGGGGGACAATTCCATGGCTACACCTTC. This sequence joins TRBV30 and TRBJ1-2; TRBD1 agrees at 7 bases. The trim removed 7 bases at V and 6 bases at J, leaving 14 bases unmatched. The CDR3 sequence is 14 residues long. Germline V gene sequence: CDR1 GTSNPN, CDR2 SVGIG (reference sequence).

This clone was counted once. V gene TRBV19 combines with J gene TRBJ2-1; D uncertain. With 7 bases removed from V and 5 bases from J, the gap between germline ends came to 21 bases. The CDR3 runs to 16 residues. The germline CDR1 and CDR2 sequences are LNHDA and SQIVND (reference sequence). The CDR3 coding sequence is TGTGCCAGTACGGGTCGAGGTGCCCGAGGTCACAATGAGCAGTTCTTC. Protein: CASTGRGARGHNEQFF.

J is TRBJ2-1 and V is TRBV15; D is tentatively TRBD1 or TRBD2 (6 bases each). This CDR3 contains 15 residues. Germline V gene data show CDR1 as LNHNV and CDR2 as YYDKDF (reference sequence). The V end lost 6 bases, the J end lost 3 bases, and 15 bases lay between the germline ends. For the CDR3, the DNA is TGTGCCACCAGTCAAGCGAGGGGGGACTACAATGAGCAGTTCTTC. It yields the protein CATSQARGDYNEQFF.

This clone was counted between two and nine times. The chain combines TRBV28 with TRBJ1-5; 7 bases match TRBD1. The CDR3 has 13 amino acids. With V trimmed by 10 bases and J by 5 bases, 8 bases remained unmatched. Germline V lookup: CDR1 MDHEN, CDR2 SYDVKM. CDR3 residues: CATGEGAHQPQHF. As DNA, the CDR3 is TGTGCCACCGGCGAGGGGGCTCATCAGCCCCAGCATTTT.

This clone was seen just once. The genes are TRBV15 and TRBJ2-7, with D tentatively TRBD2 (6 bases). V lost 4 bases, J lost 4 bases, and 11 bases lay in between. The germline V gene encodes CDR1 LNHNV and CDR2 YYDKDF (reference sequence). The CDR3 consists of 13 residues. CDR3 amino acids: CATSNPTSYEQYF. DNA of the CDR3: TGTGCCACCAGCAACCCGACTAGTTACGAGCAGTACTTC.

The genes are TRBV28 and TRBJ2-3; D not certain. CDR1 is MDHEN and CDR2 is SYDVKM in the germline V gene. V gave up 2 bases and J gave up 4 bases, with 10 bases separating them. The CDR3 has 14 residues. The CDR3 DNA reads TGTGCCAGCAGTTTAAGAATGAGAGCAGATACGCAGTATTTT. Protein sequence: CASSLRMRADTQYF. The variable domain in full, completed from reference TRBV28 and TRBJ2-3, reads DVKVTQSSRYLVKRTGEKVFLECVQDMDHENMFWYRQDPGLGLRLIYFSYDVKMKEKGDIPEGYSVSREKKERFSLILESASTNQTSMYLCASSLRMRADTQYFGPGTRLTVL.

V gene TRBV7-8 combines with J gene TRBJ1-2; D possibly corresponds to TRBD1 (5 bases). The V and J ends lost 3 bases and 8 bases respectively, with 13 bases between them. Germline V gives CDR1 SGHVS, CDR2 FQNEAQ. The CDR3 extends over 13 amino acids. CDR3 in DNA: TGTGCCAGCAGCTTGGGCAGCCGGGACGGCTACACCTTC. Its protein is CASSLGSRDGYTF. The full variable domain, rest sourced from reference TRBV7-8 and TRBJ1-2, is GAGVSQSPRYKVAKRGQDVALRCDPISGHVSLFWYQQALGQGPEFLTYFQNEAQLDKSGLPSDRFFAERPEGSVSTLKIQRTQQEDSAVYLCASSLGSRDGYTFGSGTRLTVV.

The rearrangement joins TRBV6-5 to TRBJ2-7; 7 bases are shared with TRBD1. Per the germline V gene, CDR1 is MNHEY and CDR2 is SVGAGI. The junction had 10 bases not matched to a gene; V was cut back by 5 bases and J by 3 bases. CDR3 length equals 15 residues. DNA for the CDR3: TGTGCCAGCAGTACCCGGAGAGGGGGCGACTACGAGCAGTACTTC. Translating it yields CASSTRRGGDYEQYF.

This clone showed up just once. The chain combines TRBV6-5 with TRBJ2-7, with 8 bases aligning to TRBD1. This CDR3 comprises 14 residues. Germline CDR1 reads MNHEY; CDR2 reads SVGAGI. V was clipped by 6 bases and J by 2 bases; unmatched bases: 6. CDR3 coding DNA: TGTGCCAGCAGATTGAGGACAGGGCCCTACGAGCAGTACTTC. This encodes CASRLRTGPYEQYF.

This chain joins TRBV2 and TRBJ2-1, with D unclear. Germline V lookup: CDR1 SNHLY, CDR2 FYNNEI. Between the trimmed V and J ends, which lost 7 bases and 2 bases, there was a span of 12 bases. This CDR3 is built from 14 residues. As DNA, the CDR3 is TGTGCCAGCACTCCTACTTCCCCCTACAATGAGCAGTTCTTC. This gives the protein CASTPTSPYNEQFF.

The J gene is TRBJ1-5, the V gene TRBV5-5; D not resolved. CDR3 size: 14 residues. In germline, CDR1 is SGHKS, CDR2 YYEKEE (reference sequence). V was shortened by 4 bases and J by 0 bases, with 8 bases between the two germline ends. CDR3 in DNA: TGTGCCAGCAGCCGAGACATTAGCAATCAGCCCCAGCATTTT. It is translated as CASSRDISNQPQHF.

The chain has TRBV7-3 and TRBJ2-2, with D maybe TRBD1 (6 bases). V lost 4 bases and J 4 bases, leaving 7 bases between the germline ends. This CDR3 comprises 13 residues. CDR1 is SGHTA and CDR2 is FQGTGA in the germline V gene. The CDR3 loop reads CASSWTATGELFF. The CDR3 bases are TGTGCCAGCAGCTGGACAGCCACCGGGGAGCTGTTTTTT. Combining the CDR3 with reference TRBV7-3 and TRBJ2-2 gives the whole variable domain GAGVSQTPSNKVTEKGKYVELRCDPISGHTALYWYRQSLGQGPEFLIYFQGTGAADDSGLPNDRFFAVRPEGSVSTLKIQRTERGDSAVYLCASSWTATGELFFGEGSRLTVL.

The genes are TRBV7-9 and TRBJ2-3; D is unresolved. V dropped 5 bases and J dropped 6 bases, with 15 bases sitting between them. There are 14 residues in the CDR3. Per the germline V gene, CDR1 is SEHNR and CDR2 is FQNEAQ (reference sequence). The CDR3 bases are TGTGCCAGCAGCCTCGACCAACGGGTGGATACGCAGTATTTT. It is translated as CASSLDQRVDTQYF.

V usage is TRBV7-8 and J usage is TRBJ2-1; D is uncertain. Trimming took off 5 bases at V and 4 bases at J, with 6 bases between the two ends. This CDR3 is 12 amino acids long. Germline CDR1 reads SGHVS; CDR2 reads FQNEAQ. The DNA of the CDR3 is TGTGCCAGCAGCCTTAGATACAATGAGCAGTTCTTC. Its protein is CASSLRYNEQFF.

This clone occurred once. J is TRBJ1-2 and V is TRBV6-5; D might be TRBD1 (5 bases). The CDR3 contains 14 residues. V lost 7 bases, J lost 5 bases, and 17 bases lay in between. Germline loops: CDR1 MNHEY, CDR2 SVGAGI. CDR3 in amino acids: CASNLVGGVYGYTF. In DNA, the CDR3 is TGTGCCAGCAACCTCGTGGGGGGTGTTTATGGCTACACCTTC.